The TCR beta chain under discussion was sequenced for a study of cytomegalovirus exposure and HLA in healthy donors (dated by TCRdb to between 2016 and 2019). For the wider study: In an earlier analysis of roughly 590 of the donors, under 300 Gb of sequence data and some 120 million unique TCR beta sequences from some 170 million T cells were reported. To predict cytomegalovirus infection status, the study combined high-throughput TCR immunosequencing, statistical association of individual TCRs with disease status, and machine learning. In an earlier analysis of roughly 600 of the donors, high-throughput TCR beta sequencing was used to judge whether each TCR beta V gene segment behaved as functional or pseudogenic. To study patterns of TCR occurrence, a later analysis re-analyzed previously published TCR beta repertoires from around 660 donors and added high-resolution HLA genotyping. Donor age, sex, ethnicity and CMV serostatus were collected together with the repertoire data. On average, about 240,000 unique TCR beta nucleotide sequences were sequenced per donor among a few hundred genotyped donors of the cohort, with approximately 18% of those sequences being non-productive. Using immunosequencing, the study profiled T cell repertoires from approximately 700 subjects and related those repertoires to cytomegalovirus serostatus. Typing coverage differed by locus: A, B, C, DRB1 and DQB1 were typed in roughly 620-630 donors, DQA1 in 522, DPA1 in nearly 610, and DPB1 in just under 490. The later analysis used no new phenotypic data to find candidate immune exposures, relying instead on TCR beta sequences and their occurrence across donors. Because of strong linkage in the cohort, four to six DR-DQ haplotypes were treated as single units for association and clustering. HLA typing included class I and class II loci at four-digit resolution. A later genetic analysis took genome-wide SNP genotypes for about three fifths of the 666 donors and used that subset as a discovery cohort. Among the 398 genotyped donors, about 83% belonged to the genetic ancestry cluster associated with self-reported Caucasian donors. Along with the approximately 670-subject first cohort, a separate validation cohort of about 110 different subjects was used. The study was designed to test whether signatures of past pathogen exposure could be identified by cataloging public T cell receptors. Every discovery cohort repertoire had been produced on one sequencing platform. An early release that covered 500 to 800 HLA-typed donors contained 250 to 350 gigabases of sequencing data and 65 million to 100 million unique TCR sequences. What the work shows at the level of the full study, not this receptor alone: In vitro tests confirmed that a few of the cytomegalovirus-associated TCR beta chains recognize cytomegalovirus antigens. Broadly in line with IMGT annotations, most TCR beta V segments showed up in productive rearrangements about 87% or about 30% of the time in an earlier analysis of under 700 of the donors. In a later genetic analysis, fewer N-insertions in productive TCRs were reported among donors in an Asian-associated ancestry cluster than the 666-donor mean. Most CMV-associated TCR beta chains appeared to be HLA-restricted in a later analysis, and the HLA associations seemed to be driven largely by CMV exposure. Immune exposure information for the cohort was limited to CMV serostatus. Compared with equally common non-associated chains, HLA-associated TCR beta chains in a later analysis were more clonally expanded and had lower generation probabilities. In both the original and validation cohorts, the classifier was reported to diagnose cytomegalovirus status with high specificity and sensitivity. According to a later analysis, parvovirus B19, influenza, CMV and Epstein-Barr virus appeared linked to several top co-occurrence clusters. A total of 150 or so TCR beta chains were listed by the study as associated with cytomegalovirus. Correlated functional status among segregating V segments might reflect linkage disequilibrium, but an unknown experimental factor could not be ruled out. In a later analysis, about 16,000 TCR beta sequences were associated with specific HLA alleles at a false discovery rate of 0.05. It was suggested by the authors that the approach could potentially be generalized to other disease states and immunological phenotypes. Because counts were too low, 15 to 20 rarely observed V segments, including chromosome 9 orphons, were excluded from the earlier analysis of roughly 580 of the donors. A further reported finding was that TCR beta sequences accurately predicted the HLA-A and HLA-B alleles for most subjects in the first cohort. HLA typing was unavailable for some donors at each locus, so association tests used only the typed subset. In this cohort, only TCR beta chains were sequenced, and detectable features were limited by the absence of alpha or paired-chain data. Roughly uniform sequencing depth across donors was assumed in presence/absence analyses, although this assumption may not hold. Across donors, most TCR sequences were observed very rarely, whereas some public TCRs were present in many individuals. V-gene and J-gene trimming of TCR beta chains was associated with a missense DCLRE1C variant in a later genetic analysis, and the association was replicated in an independent cohort. When HLA alleles, especially DR and DQ, strongly co-occurred, TCR associations were difficult to assign to individual alleles. The sequencing pipeline was judged likely to have produced a cluster of highly shared sequence variants as a technical artifact. According to a later analysis, TCR association rates differed among HLA loci, with DRB1 alleles showing the most associated TCRs and HLA-C alleles showing the fewest.

Receptors were amplified or captured by the immunoSEQ multiplex PCR assay. The multiplex PCR relied on a mix of 60 forward primers for TCR Vbeta segments and 13 reverse primers for TCR Jbeta segments. A multiplex PCR assay on genomic DNA amplified the CDR3 region of rearranged TCR beta genes. The Illumina HiSeq System was used to sequence the amplified TCR beta libraries as 87-base-pair reads. The study's own analysis went as follows. A later analysis tallied some 79 million unique TCR beta chains across the 700 or so repertoires, and some 10 million of those chains were shared by two or more donors. Raw reads were error-corrected and collapsed into unique sequences with a nearest-neighbor algorithm that merged closely related sequences to remove PCR and sequencing errors. V, D and J gene segments were assigned by aligning CDR3 sequences to IMGT reference sequences. For a sequence to be retained, at least a six-nucleotide match to both a V gene segment and a J gene segment was required. A rearrangement was called productive if the CDR3 had no stop codons and remained in frame with V and J, and every other rearrangement was called non-productive. Following IMGT convention, CDR3 was defined as the stretch from the second conserved V-encoded cysteine to the conserved J-encoded phenylalanine. The earlier analysis of more than 450 of the donors excluded sequences that lacked an unambiguous match to a single V gene segment. An earlier analysis of 500 to 700 of the donors classified V segments as functional when productive rearrangements were above 56.7% and as segregating when the standard deviation between donors was above 5%. To diagnose cytomegalovirus status from the catalog of TCR beta chain sequences, a statistical classification framework was built. A later analysis assigned V and J genes by comparing TCR nucleotide sequences with IMGT/GENE-DB human TR gene sequences. The TCRdist pipeline was used in a later analysis to assign CDR3 sequences and most-parsimonious VDJ recombination scenarios. In a later analysis, each TCR beta chain was defined by its CDR3 amino acid sequence together with its V-gene family, and reads without a unique V-gene family were excluded. To address suspected cross-contamination and a sequencing artifact, a later analysis removed several hundred highly shared, low-generation-probability nucleotide sequences. In a later analysis, a clonal expansion index was calculated for each public chain from normalized within-repertoire ranks of inferred template counts. In a later analysis, generation probabilities were computed with a VDJ recombination model fitted to out-of-frame rearrangements, and the resulting probabilities were checked against IGoR. In a later analysis, hypergeometric tests were used to score TCR-TCR, TCR-HLA and TCR-CMV co-occurrence, with a repertoire-size bias correction applied to TCR pairs. To estimate false discovery rates, a later analysis permuted the HLA or CMV assignments 20 times. In a later analysis, co-occurring TCRs were grouped using DBSCAN, and TCRdist sequence similarity was added for clustering within HLA-allele-positive subsets. Repertoires with fewer than 30,000 or more than 120,000 public chains, plus five repertoires with anomalous nucleotide sharing, were excluded from co-occurrence clustering. TCRdb stores this immuneACCESS table with in-frame sequences only. Part of the clones is absent; in the studies checked, under half of the shortfall reflects unresolved V genes, and no reason is known for the rest. D and trimming come from the DNA, and the V and J calls and clone size come from that table. This sample's table lists about 96,000 clones. The ten largest clones take up around 3.6% of the sample.

The cohort was made up of approximately 670 healthy bone marrow donors. At the time of sampling, every cohort member was nominally healthy, though immune exposures that went unrecorded were likely present. The donor tested CMV seronegative and was one of the 352 seronegative cohort members. Each donor provided a peripheral blood sample, and peripheral blood mononuclear cells were used for TCR beta sequencing. Genomic DNA was extracted from the blood cell samples with the Qiagen DNeasy Blood Extraction Kit. In the case of this clone: Its antigen target is currently unknown.

The sample comprised PBMCs. The clonotype comes from a woman aged 25 to 39 in good health and CMV-seronegative.

The CDR3 here reads CASSLQGSGNTGELFF. Read as DNA, the sequence is TGCGCCAGCAGCCTACAGGGTTCGGGGAACACCGGGGAGCTGTTTTTT. The sequence is built from TRBV5-1 and TRBJ2-2, with a weak D call of TRBD1 (6 bases match). CDR1 SGHRS and CDR2 YFSETQ are derived from the germline V gene. V was cut back by 4 bases and J by 1 base, leaving a gap of 14 bases between them. The CDR3 spans 16 residues, from the cysteine through the phenylalanine. Just the 48-base CDR3 DNA is kept, in frame starting at base 1.